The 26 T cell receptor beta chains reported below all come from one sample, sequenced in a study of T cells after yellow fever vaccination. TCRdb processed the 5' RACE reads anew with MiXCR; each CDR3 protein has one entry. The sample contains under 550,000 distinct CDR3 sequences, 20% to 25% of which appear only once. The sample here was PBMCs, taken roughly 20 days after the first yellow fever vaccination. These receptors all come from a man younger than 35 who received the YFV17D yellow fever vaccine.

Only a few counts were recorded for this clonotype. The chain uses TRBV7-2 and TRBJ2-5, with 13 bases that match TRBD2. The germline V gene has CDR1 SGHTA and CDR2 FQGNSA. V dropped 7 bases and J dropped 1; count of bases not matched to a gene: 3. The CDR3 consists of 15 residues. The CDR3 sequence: CASTRTSGGQETQYF. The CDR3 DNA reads TGTGCCAGCACCAGGACTAGCGGGGGCCAAGAGACCCAGTACTTC. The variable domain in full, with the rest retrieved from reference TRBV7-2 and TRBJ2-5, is GAGVSQSPSNKVTEKGKDVELRCDPISGHTALYWYRQSLGQGLEFLIYFQGNSAPDKSGLPSDRFSAERTGGSVSTLTIQRTQQEDSAVYLCASTRTSGGQETQYFGPGTRLLVL.

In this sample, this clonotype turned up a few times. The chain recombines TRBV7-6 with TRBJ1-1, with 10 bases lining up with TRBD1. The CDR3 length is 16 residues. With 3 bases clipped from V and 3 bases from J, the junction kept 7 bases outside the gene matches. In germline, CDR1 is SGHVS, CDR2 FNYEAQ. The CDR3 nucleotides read TGTGCCAGCAGCTTCCCGGGGACAGGGGAATACACTGAAGCTTTCTTT. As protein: CASSFPGTGEYTEAFF. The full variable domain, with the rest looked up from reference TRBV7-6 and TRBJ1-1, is GAGVSQSPRYKVTKRGQDVALRCDPISGHVSLYWYRQALGQGPEFLTYFNYEAQQDKSGLPNDRFSAERPEGSISTLTIQRTEQRDSAMYRCASSFPGTGEYTEAFFGQGTRLTVV.

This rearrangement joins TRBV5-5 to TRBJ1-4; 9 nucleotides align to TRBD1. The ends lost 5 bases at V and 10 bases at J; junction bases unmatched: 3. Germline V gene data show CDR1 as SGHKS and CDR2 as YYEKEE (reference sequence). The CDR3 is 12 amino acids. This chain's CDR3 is CASRGQGGKLFF. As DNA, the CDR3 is TGTGCCAGCAGGGGACAGGGTGGAAAACTGTTTTTT.

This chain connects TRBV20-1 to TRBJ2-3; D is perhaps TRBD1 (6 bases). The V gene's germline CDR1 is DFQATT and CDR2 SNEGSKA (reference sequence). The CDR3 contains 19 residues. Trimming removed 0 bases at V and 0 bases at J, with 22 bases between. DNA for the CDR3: TGCAGTGCTAGAGATCTCCTAATCATGGGGACATCTAGCACAGATACGCAGTATTTT. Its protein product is CSARDLLIMGTSSTDTQYF.

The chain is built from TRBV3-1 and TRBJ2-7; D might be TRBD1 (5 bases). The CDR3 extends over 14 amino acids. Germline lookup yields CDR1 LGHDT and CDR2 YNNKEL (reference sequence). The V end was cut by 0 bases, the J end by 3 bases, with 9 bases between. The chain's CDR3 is CASSQDPDNYEQYF. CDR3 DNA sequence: TGTGCCAGCAGCCAAGATCCGGACAACTACGAGCAGTACTTC.

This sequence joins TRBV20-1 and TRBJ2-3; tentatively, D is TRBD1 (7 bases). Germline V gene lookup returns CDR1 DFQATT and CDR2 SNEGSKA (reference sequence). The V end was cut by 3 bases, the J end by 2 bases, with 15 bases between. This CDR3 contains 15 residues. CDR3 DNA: TGCAGTGCTAGGGAGGGGGCGGCTAACACAGATACGCAGTATTTT. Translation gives CSAREGAANTDTQYF.

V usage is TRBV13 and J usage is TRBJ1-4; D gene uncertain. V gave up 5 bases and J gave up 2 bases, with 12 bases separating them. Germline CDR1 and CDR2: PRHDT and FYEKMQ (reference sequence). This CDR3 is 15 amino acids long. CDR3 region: CASSPRRATNEKLFF. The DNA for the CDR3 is TGTGCCAGCAGCCCCCGGAGGGCCACTAATGAAAAACTGTTTTTT.

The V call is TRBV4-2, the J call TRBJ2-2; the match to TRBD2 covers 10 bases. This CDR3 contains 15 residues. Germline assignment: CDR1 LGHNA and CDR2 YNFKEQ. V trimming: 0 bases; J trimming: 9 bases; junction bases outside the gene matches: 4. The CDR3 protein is CASSQELAGHRELFF. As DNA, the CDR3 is TGTGCCAGCAGCCAAGAACTAGCGGGACACCGGGAGCTGTTTTTT.

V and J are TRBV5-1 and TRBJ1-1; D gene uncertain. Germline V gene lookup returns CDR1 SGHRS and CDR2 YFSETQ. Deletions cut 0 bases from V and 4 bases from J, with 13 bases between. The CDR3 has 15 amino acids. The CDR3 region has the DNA TGCGCCAGCAGCTTGGCTCCCAAAGGGAGCACTGAAGCTTTCTTT. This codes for CASSLAPKGSTEAFF.

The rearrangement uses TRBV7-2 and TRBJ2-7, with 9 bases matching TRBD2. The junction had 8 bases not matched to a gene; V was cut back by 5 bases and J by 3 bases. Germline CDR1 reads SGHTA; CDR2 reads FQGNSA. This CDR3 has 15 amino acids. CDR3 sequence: CASSESGGPLYEQYF. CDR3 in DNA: TGTGCCAGCAGCGAAAGCGGGGGGCCCCTCTACGAGCAGTACTTC.

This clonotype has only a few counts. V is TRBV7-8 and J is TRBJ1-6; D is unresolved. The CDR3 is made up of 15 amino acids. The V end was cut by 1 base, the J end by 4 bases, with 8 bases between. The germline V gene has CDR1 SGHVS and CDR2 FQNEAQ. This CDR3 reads CASSLGREYNSPLHF. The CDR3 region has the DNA TGTGCCAGCAGCTTAGGAAGGGAATATAATTCACCCCTCCACTTT.

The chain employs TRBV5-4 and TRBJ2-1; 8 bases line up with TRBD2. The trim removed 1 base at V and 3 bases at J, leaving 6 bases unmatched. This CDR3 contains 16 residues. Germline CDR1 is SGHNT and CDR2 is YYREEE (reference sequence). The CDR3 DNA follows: TGTGCCAGCAGCTTGATTGGTAGCGGGGTCTACAATGAGCAGTTCTTC. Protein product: CASSLIGSGVYNEQFF.

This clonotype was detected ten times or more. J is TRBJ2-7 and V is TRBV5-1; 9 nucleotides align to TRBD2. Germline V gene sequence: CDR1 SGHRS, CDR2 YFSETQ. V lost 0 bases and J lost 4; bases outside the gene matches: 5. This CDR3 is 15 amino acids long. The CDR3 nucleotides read TGCGCCAGCAGCTTGGACCCTAGCGGGGTTTACGAGCAGTACTTC. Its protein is CASSLDPSGVYEQYF.

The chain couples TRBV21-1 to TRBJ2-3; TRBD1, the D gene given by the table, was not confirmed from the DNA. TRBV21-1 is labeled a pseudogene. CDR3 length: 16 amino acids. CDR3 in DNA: TGTGCCAGACCCCAGGTTCGGGCAGGACGTTCTGGTACGCAGTATTTT. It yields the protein CARPQVRAGRSGTQYF.

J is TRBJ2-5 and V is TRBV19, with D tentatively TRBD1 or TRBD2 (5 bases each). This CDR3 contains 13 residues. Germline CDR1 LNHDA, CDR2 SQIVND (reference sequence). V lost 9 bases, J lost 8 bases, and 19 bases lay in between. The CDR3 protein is CASSPTWGSTQYF. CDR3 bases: TGTGCCAGCAGTCCGACATGGGGGAGTACCCAGTACTTC.

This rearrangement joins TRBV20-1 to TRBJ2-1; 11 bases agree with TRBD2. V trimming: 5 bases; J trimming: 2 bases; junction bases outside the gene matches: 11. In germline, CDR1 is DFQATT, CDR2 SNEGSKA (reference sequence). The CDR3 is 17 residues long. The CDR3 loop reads CSARVGIAGGPYNEQFF. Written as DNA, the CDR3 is TGCAGTGCTCGGGTAGGGATAGCGGGGGGGCCCTACAATGAGCAGTTCTTC.

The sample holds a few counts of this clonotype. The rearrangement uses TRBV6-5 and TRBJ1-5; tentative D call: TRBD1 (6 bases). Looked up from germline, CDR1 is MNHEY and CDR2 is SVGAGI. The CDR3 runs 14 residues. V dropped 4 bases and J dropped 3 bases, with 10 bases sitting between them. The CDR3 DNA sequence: TGTGCCAGCAGTTCTGGGACATTCAATCAGCCCCAGCATTTT. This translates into CASSSGTFNQPQHF.

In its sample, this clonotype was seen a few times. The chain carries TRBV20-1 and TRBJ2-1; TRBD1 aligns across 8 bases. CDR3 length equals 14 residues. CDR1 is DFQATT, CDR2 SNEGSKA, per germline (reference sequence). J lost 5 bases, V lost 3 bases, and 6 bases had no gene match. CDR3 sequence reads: CSASSGQANNEQFF. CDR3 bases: TGCAGTGCTAGCTCGGGACAGGCCAACAATGAGCAGTTCTTC.

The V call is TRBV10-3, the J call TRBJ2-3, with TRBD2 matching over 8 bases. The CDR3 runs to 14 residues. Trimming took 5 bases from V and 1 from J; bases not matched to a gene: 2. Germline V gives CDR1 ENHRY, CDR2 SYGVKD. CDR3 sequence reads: CAISNSGGTDTQYF. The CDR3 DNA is TGTGCCATCAGTAATAGCGGGGGCACAGATACGCAGTATTTT.

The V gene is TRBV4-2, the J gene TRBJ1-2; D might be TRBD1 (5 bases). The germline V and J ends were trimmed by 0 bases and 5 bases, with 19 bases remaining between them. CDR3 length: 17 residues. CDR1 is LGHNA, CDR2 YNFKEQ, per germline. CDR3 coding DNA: TGTGCCAGCAGCCAAGATATCGGGGCGGGGACTGGGTATGGCTACACCTTC. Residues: CASSQDIGAGTGYGYTF.

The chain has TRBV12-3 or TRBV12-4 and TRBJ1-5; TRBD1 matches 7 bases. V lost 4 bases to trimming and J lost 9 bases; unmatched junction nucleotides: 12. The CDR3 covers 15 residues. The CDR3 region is CASSWTGQRVRPQHF. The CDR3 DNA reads TGTGCCAGCAGTTGGACAGGACAGCGCGTCCGGCCCCAGCATTTT.

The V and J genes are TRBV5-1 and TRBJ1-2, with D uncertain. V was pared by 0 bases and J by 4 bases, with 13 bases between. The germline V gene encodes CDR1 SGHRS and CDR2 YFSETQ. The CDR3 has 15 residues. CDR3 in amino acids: CASSLGQINAYGYTF. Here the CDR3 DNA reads TGCGCCAGCAGCTTGGGGCAGATTAACGCCTATGGCTACACCTTC.

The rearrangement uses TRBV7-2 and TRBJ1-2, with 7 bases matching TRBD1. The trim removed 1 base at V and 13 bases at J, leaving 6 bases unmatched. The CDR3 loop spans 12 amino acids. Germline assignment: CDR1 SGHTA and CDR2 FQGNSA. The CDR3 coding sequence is TGTGCCAGCAGCTTAGATACAGGGGTCTCCACCTTC. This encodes CASSLDTGVSTF.

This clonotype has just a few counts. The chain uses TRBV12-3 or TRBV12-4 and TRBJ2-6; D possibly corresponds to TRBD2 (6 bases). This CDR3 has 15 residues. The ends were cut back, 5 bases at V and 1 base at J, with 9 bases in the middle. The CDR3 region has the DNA TGTGCCAGCAGTCGTCGGGGGTCTGGGGCCAACGTCCTGACTTTC. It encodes CASSRRGSGANVLTF.

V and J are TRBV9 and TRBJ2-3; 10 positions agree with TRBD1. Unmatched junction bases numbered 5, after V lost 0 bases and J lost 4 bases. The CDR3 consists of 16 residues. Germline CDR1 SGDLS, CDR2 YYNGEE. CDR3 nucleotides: TGTGCCAGCAGCGTAGCGGGACAGGGGATGTCAGATACGCAGTATTTT. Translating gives CASSVAGQGMSDTQYF.

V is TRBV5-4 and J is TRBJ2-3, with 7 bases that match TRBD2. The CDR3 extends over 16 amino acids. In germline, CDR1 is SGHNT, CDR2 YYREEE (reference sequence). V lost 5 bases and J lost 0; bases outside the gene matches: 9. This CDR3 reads CASRLMGRGSTDTQYF. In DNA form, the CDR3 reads TGTGCCAGCAGATTGATGGGGCGGGGGAGCACAGATACGCAGTATTTT.